Following are 27 T cell receptor beta chains from one sample sequenced in a study of shared clonotypes between healthy human individuals. Some clones are missing from TCRdb's copy, which holds only in-frame ones; the method was immunoSEQ multiplex PCR. Of some 1,100,000 clones detected, 70% to 80% appear once; the ten largest clones hold more than 0.45%. The specimen sequenced was memory CD4+ T cells from PBMCs. Specified subset: CD45RA-negative fraction. These receptors were obtained from a man between 18 and 29 years old in good health. Some clones in this sample may be carry-over from other donors' samples.

This chain connects TRBV7-3 to TRBJ2-1; 8 positions match TRBD1. The germline CDR1 and CDR2 sequences are SGHTA and FQGTGA. V lost 6 bases, J lost 4 bases, and 5 bases stayed unmatched. This CDR3 region has 14 residues. The chain's CDR3 is CASSGQGAYNEQFF. The CDR3 region has the DNA TGTGCCAGCAGTGGGCAGGGGGCATACAATGAGCAGTTCTTC.

The chain combines TRBV7-6 with TRBJ2-1, with TRBD2 matching over 12 bases. CDR1 is SGHVS and CDR2 is FNYEAQ in the germline V gene. V shed 5 bases and J 5 bases; nucleotides not matched to a gene: 7. The CDR3 contains 16 residues. The CDR3 is CASSSLGLAGDNEQFF. The CDR3 coding sequence is TGTGCCAGCAGCAGCCTGGGACTAGCGGGCGACAATGAGCAGTTCTTC.

This clone was picked up a small number of times. The chain couples TRBV18 to TRBJ2-7, with D perhaps TRBD1 or TRBD2 (5 bases each). The CDR3 contains 13 residues. Germline V CDR1 and CDR2: KGHSH, LQKENI. Trimming cost V 6 bases and J 2 bases, with 11 bases left between them. The DNA of the CDR3 is TGTGCCAGCTCCGGGACCTCGACCTACGAGCAGTACTTC. Protein sequence: CASSGTSTYEQYF.

This clone was recorded once. The chain employs TRBV10-3 and TRBJ2-7, with 7 nucleotides matching TRBD1. The V and J ends lost 10 bases and 1 base, in that order; junction bases with no gene match: 10. The germline gives CDR1 ENHRY, CDR2 SYGVKD. This CDR3 has 14 amino acids. The CDR3 DNA reads as TGTGCCACCGGACCACAGGGGCAGTCCTACGAGCAGTACTTC. Its protein product is CATGPQGQSYEQYF.

The genes are TRBV6-6 and TRBJ2-1; unclear D gene. CDR3 length: 14 residues. V lost 6 bases to trimming and J lost 9 bases, with 18 bases between them. Germline V gives CDR1 MNHNY, CDR2 SVGAGI (reference sequence). DNA of the CDR3: TGTGCCAGCAGCGCCAACTGGTCTAGTAGTGAGCAGTTCTTC. It is translated as CASSANWSSSEQFF.

This clone came up a few times. The chain uses TRBV7-2 and TRBJ2-1; possible D gene TRBD1, 5 bases. CDR1 SGHTA and CDR2 FQGNSA come from the germline V gene. The CDR3 extends over 14 amino acids. V gave up 5 bases and J gave up 5 bases, with 13 bases separating them. Here the CDR3 reads CASSTLTGNNEQFF. The DNA of the CDR3 is TGTGCCAGCAGCACCCTTACAGGTAACAATGAGCAGTTCTTC.

The chain recombines TRBV11-2 with TRBJ2-5; no firm D call. This CDR3 contains 16 residues. The V end was cut by 2 bases, the J end by 2 bases, with 15 bases between. In germline, CDR1 is SGHAT, CDR2 FQNNGV. CDR3 coding DNA: TGTGCCAGCAGCTTAAATGGGCCAACCTTACAAGAGACCCAGTACTTC. The encoded protein is CASSLNGPTLQETQYF.

The count of this clone is one. The chain has TRBV7-2 and TRBJ1-5; no reliable D call. The CDR3 loop spans 12 amino acids. Germline values: CDR1 SGHTA, CDR2 FQGNSA. The V gene lost 3 bases and the J gene lost 7 bases, with 7 bases spanning the gap. CDR3 in DNA: TGTGCCAGCAGCTTTGTGGGGCAGCCCCAGCATTTT. Its translation: CASSFVGQPQHF.

This clone has a single count. This chain uses TRBV7-9 with TRBJ1-5; no definite D call. Germline CDR1 is SEHNR and CDR2 is FQNEAQ (reference sequence). V was trimmed by 1 base and J by 5 bases, leaving 3 bases between them. CDR3 length: 12 residues. CDR3 DNA: TGTGCCAGCAGCTTAGAGTATCAGCCCCAGCATTTT. This translates into CASSLEYQPQHF.

The rearrangement joins TRBV18 to TRBJ2-5; 8 positions agree with TRBD1. With 4 bases clipped from V and 5 bases from J, the junction kept 6 bases outside the gene matches. This CDR3 has 14 residues. Germline lookup yields CDR1 KGHSH and CDR2 LQKENI. In DNA, the CDR3 is TGTGCCAGCTCACTTGGACAGGGAGTGGAGACCCAGTACTTC. Translation gives CASSLGQGVETQYF.

The gene calls are TRBV27 and TRBJ2-1, with D tentatively TRBD1 (5 bases). Trimming took 10 bases from V and 4 from J, leaving 8 bases between them. Per germline, CDR1 MNHEY and CDR2 SMNVEV (reference sequence). This CDR3 spans 11 amino acids. The CDR3 region is CATHRYNEQFF. The CDR3 bases are TGTGCCACCCACAGGTACAATGAGCAGTTCTTC.

Turning to this clone: Other nucleotide sequences from this sample produce the same CDR3. V gene TRBV29-1 combines with J gene TRBJ2-1; the D gene could be TRBD1 or TRBD2 (6 bases each). The CDR3 is 13 amino acids. Germline CDR1 is SQVTM and CDR2 is ANQGSEA. The germline V and J ends were trimmed by 5 bases and 6 bases, with 14 bases remaining between them. The CDR3 DNA reads as TGCAGCGTTCCTAAACCGGGGGCCAATGAGCAGTTCTTC. Its translation is CSVPKPGANEQFF.

The V call is TRBV7-9, the J call TRBJ1-4; TRBD1 might be the D (5 bases). V was shortened by 3 bases and J by 0 bases, with 8 bases between the two germline ends. There are 15 residues in the CDR3. Germline V lookup: CDR1 SEHNR, CDR2 FQNEAQ (reference sequence). CDR3 sequence: CASSFGGPTNEKLFF. DNA of the CDR3: TGTGCCAGCAGCTTTGGGGGACCAACTAATGAAAAACTGTTTTTT. Full variable domain (missing parts from reference TRBV7-9 and TRBJ1-4): DTGVSQNPRHKITKRGQNVTFRCDPISEHNRLYWYRQTLGQGPEFLTYFQNEAQLEKSRLLSDRFSAERPKGSFSTLEIQRTEQGDSAMYLCASSFGGPTNEKLFFGSGTQLSVL.

The V gene is TRBV19, the J gene TRBJ2-7; tentative D call: TRBD1 (6 bases). Germline V lookup: CDR1 LNHDA, CDR2 SQIVND (reference sequence). With 6 bases removed from V and 3 bases from J, the gap between germline ends came to 18 bases. The CDR3 runs to 15 residues. The CDR3 spells CASSIQGSDNYEQYF. The DNA of the CDR3 is TGTGCCAGTAGCATTCAGGGGTCAGACAACTACGAGCAGTACTTC.

This clone has just one count. Other DNA sequences from this sample encode an identical CDR3 as well. Here the CDR3 DNA reads TGCAGCGTGAGCACCGGGACAGGGGGAGGCTACACCTTC. It codes for CSVSTGTGGGYTF. The rearrangement links TRBV29-1 to TRBJ1-2, with 11 bases identical to TRBD1. The germline gives CDR1 SQVTM, CDR2 ANQGSEA. V was clipped by 6 bases and J by 8 bases; unmatched bases: 8. The CDR3 is 13 residues long.

Worth noting for this clone: At one end, the junction sequence differs from germline, possibly due to a read error. J is TRBJ2-3 and V is TRBV6-1; 8 bases map to TRBD2. The CDR3 sequence is 16 residues long. The germline gives CDR1 MNHNS, CDR2 SASEGT. The CDR3 bases are TGTGCCACCAGTGATTCGATAGCGGGGATCACAGATACGCAGTATTTT. This codes for CATSDSIAGITDTQYF.

The genes are TRBV9 and TRBJ2-5; 9 bases fit TRBD2. The germline gives CDR1 SGDLS, CDR2 YYNGEE. V lost 4 bases, J lost 4 bases, and 14 bases stayed unmatched. The CDR3 has 17 amino acids. This CDR3 reads CASSTGGGEVGGETQYF. The CDR3 DNA is TGTGCCAGCAGCACCGGCGGGGGGGAGGTGGGCGGAGAGACCCAGTACTTC.

The rearrangement links TRBV18 to TRBJ2-3, with TRBD2 identical over 11 bases. The CDR3 runs to 17 residues. CDR1 and CDR2 from the germline V gene are KGHSH and LQKENI. The V gene end was trimmed by 5 bases and the J gene end by 5 bases; junction bases not matched to a gene: 12. DNA of the CDR3: TGTGCCAGCTCAGCCTTAACTAGCGGGAGTGGAGGAGATACGCAGTATTTT. Encoded protein: CASSALTSGSGGDTQYF.

In this sample, this clone turned up many times. The gene calls are TRBV7-2 and TRBJ1-2; TRBD1 might be the D (5 bases). The V gene lost 3 bases and the J gene lost 4 bases, with 9 bases spanning the gap. The germline gives CDR1 SGHTA, CDR2 FQGNSA. This CDR3 spans 13 amino acids. The CDR3 DNA follows: TGTGCCAGCAGCTTCCAGGGCGCCTATGGCTACACCTTC. It translates to CASSFQGAYGYTF.

Details on this clone: A read error may produce the germline difference seen at one junction end. The CDR3 sequence: CASSLPQAAGGPDF. DNA of the CDR3: TGTGCCAGCAGTTTACCCCAAGCGGCGGGAGGGCCCGACTTC. The J gene is TRBJ2-7, the V gene TRBV28; 9 bases are a match to TRBD2. This CDR3 has 14 amino acids. The germline V gene has CDR1 MDHEN and CDR2 SYDVKM.

CDR3 sequence reads: CASSPLTKGGTEAFF. CDR3 coding DNA: TGCGCCAGCAGCCCCCTCACCAAAGGGGGCACTGAAGCTTTCTTT. The chain carries TRBV5-1 and TRBJ1-1; TRBD1 might be the D (6 bases). This CDR3 spans 15 amino acids. Trimming shortened V by 4 bases and J by 4 bases, and 17 bases separated the two germline ends. The germline CDR1 and CDR2 sequences are SGHRS and YFSETQ.

This chain joins TRBV28 and TRBJ2-7, with D possibly called TRBD1 or TRBD2 (6 bases each). The CDR3 has 15 amino acids. V dropped 5 bases and J dropped 3 bases, with 17 bases sitting between them. Germline V lookup: CDR1 MDHEN, CDR2 SYDVKM. The CDR3 coding sequence is TGTGCCAGCAGTCCGGGACCGGGGGCGTTCTACGAGCAGTACTTC. It encodes CASSPGPGAFYEQYF.

The V call is TRBV7-9, the J call TRBJ2-5, with D possibly being TRBD2 (5 bases). Looked up from germline, CDR1 is SEHNR and CDR2 is FQNEAQ (reference sequence). V lost 2 bases and J 9 bases, leaving 13 bases between the germline ends. This CDR3 is built from 13 residues. The chain's CDR3 is CASSLTSGNSQYF. DNA for the CDR3: TGTGCCAGCAGCTTAACTTCGGGGAATTCCCAGTACTTC.

This clone has a single count. This chain uses TRBV27 with TRBJ2-5; TRBD1 aligns across 9 bases. From germline, CDR1 is MNHEY and CDR2 SMNVEV (reference sequence). The CDR3 has 16 residues. The trim removed 5 bases at V and 5 bases at J, leaving 12 bases unmatched. The DNA of the CDR3 is TGTGCCAGCAGTGCAACCGGGACAGGGAGACGGGAGACCCAGTACTTC. The encoded protein is CASSATGTGRRETQYF.

The J gene is TRBJ2-3, the V gene TRBV29-1, with 14 bases fitting TRBD2. CDR3 length: 14 residues. After removal of 4 bases from V and 4 bases from J, the junction contained 1 base not matched to a gene. The germline CDR1 and CDR2 sequences are SQVTM and ANQGSEA. CDR3 residues: CSVVGLAGADTQYF. For the CDR3, the DNA is TGCAGCGTTGTGGGACTAGCGGGAGCAGATACGCAGTATTTT.

The rearrangement links TRBV9 to TRBJ2-2; 10 bases are shared with TRBD2. CDR1 is SGDLS, CDR2 YYNGEE, per germline. Trimming cost V 5 bases and J 2 bases; bases outside gene matches: 6. CDR3 size: 16 residues. The CDR3 DNA follows: TGTGCCAGCAGTTCCACTAGCGGGGATAACACCGGGGAGCTGTTTTTT. Its translation: CASSSTSGDNTGELFF.

CDR3 nucleotide sequence: TGCGCCAGCGTAGAGTCACCGGGGTTGGGCTACACCTTC. Translated, it gives CASVESPGLGYTF. This chain uses TRBV5-1 with TRBJ1-2, with no clear D. The CDR3 contains 13 residues. V shed 7 bases and J shed 8 bases, with 18 bases lying between them. CDR1 and CDR2 (germline): SGHRS, YFSETQ.